What follows are 30 T cell receptor beta chains derived from one specimen sequenced in a study of T cells in Graves' hyperthyroidism and ophthalmopathy. Authors of the study amplified TCR beta CDR3 regions from RNA transcripts. The primer set for the first-round RT-PCR of the TCR CDR3 was HTBI. Each CDR3 protein is one row after TCRdb ran MiXCR on the multiplex PCR reads. The sample shows about 350,000 distinct CDR3 sequences, around 15% of them seen only once. The sample comprised blood. Receptors were obtained from an older woman with Graves' ophthalmopathy.

This clonotype has a handful of counts. The chain couples TRBV6-1 to TRBJ1-1; D ambiguous. V lost 5 bases and J 7 bases, leaving 20 bases between the germline ends. From germline, CDR1 is MNHNS and CDR2 SASEGT. This CDR3 spans 15 amino acids. This chain's CDR3 is CASSYRVTRESEAFF. In nucleotides, the CDR3 is TGTGCCAGCAGTTACCGGGTGACGAGAGAGAGTGAAGCTTTCTTT.

This clonotype was recorded many times. This chain links TRBV20-1 with TRBJ2-3; D is possibly TRBD2 (6 bases). The CDR3 is 13 residues long. V was clipped by 3 bases and J by 6 bases, with 13 bases between them. Germline lookup yields CDR1 DFQATT and CDR2 SNEGSKA (reference sequence). The CDR3 region has the DNA TGCAGTGCTAGTCCCGGGAGCGGCGATACGCAGTATTTT. Protein sequence: CSASPGSGDTQYF.

At least ten counts were recorded for this clonotype. V gene TRBV7-9 combines with J gene TRBJ2-1; 7 nucleotides agree with TRBD1. Unmatched junction bases numbered 19, after V lost 4 bases and J lost 1 base. CDR1 and CDR2 from the germline V gene are SEHNR and FQNEAQ (reference sequence). The length of the CDR3 is 20 residues. The CDR3 loop is CASSSRGRNAYFRSYNEQFF. The DNA of the CDR3 is TGTGCCAGCAGCTCAAGGGGGCGCAATGCTTACTTTAGGTCCTACAATGAGCAGTTCTTC.

Regarding this clonotype: Given a much more abundant clone one base away, this may be a read error. The V call is TRBV28, the J call TRBJ1-5; D is undetermined. Germline CDR1 and CDR2: MDHEN and SYDVKM. Between the trimmed V and J ends, which lost 3 bases and 6 bases, there was a span of 12 bases. The CDR3 extends over 14 amino acids. CDR3 bases: TGTGCCAGCAGTTTTAGGAGATCCAGTCAGCCCCAGCATTTT. Its translation is CASSFRRSSQPQHF.

This clonotype was counted a few times. The genes are TRBV2 and TRBJ2-4, with 7 bases matching TRBD2. CDR1 and CDR2 (germline): SNHLY, FYNNEI. CDR3 size: 14 residues. The trim removed 1 base at V and 6 bases at J, leaving 3 bases unmatched. CDR3 sequence (DNA): TGTGCCAGCAGTGAAGGACTAGCCGGAAACATTCAGTACTTC. It encodes CASSEGLAGNIQYF.

As to this clonotype: A single base separates this from a much larger clone, so it may be a read error. This rearrangement joins TRBV2 to TRBJ2-6; tentatively, D is TRBD1 (5 bases). The germline CDR1 and CDR2 sequences are SNHLY and FYNNEI. The CDR3 covers 15 residues. The CDR3 DNA reads as TGTGCCAGCAGTGAGAGGTTCTCTGGGGCCAACGTCCTGAATTTC. This encodes CASSERFSGANVLNF.

Of note for this clonotype: A much larger clone lies a single base off, so this may be a read error. The chain has TRBV12-3 or TRBV12-4 and TRBJ2-1, with TRBD1 matching 11 bases. V was pared by 6 bases and J by 3 bases, with 4 bases of the junction left unmatched. CDR3 length: 15 residues. CDR3 coding DNA: TGTGCCAGCAGCCCGGGACAGGGGGTCTACAATGAGCAGTTCTTC. Its translation is CASSPGQGVYNEQFF.

The rearrangement links TRBV6-6 to TRBJ1-4; D call uncertain. Germline-derived CDR1 and CDR2 are MNHNY and SVGAGI (reference sequence). Trimming took off 2 bases at V and 3 bases at J, with 4 bases between the two ends. The CDR3 has 13 amino acids. For the CDR3, the DNA is TGTGCCAGCAGTTACGAGTCTAATGAAAAACTGTTTTTT. As protein: CASSYESNEKLFF.

The rearrangement links TRBV6-1 to TRBJ1-5; TRBD1 is a possible D gene (6 bases). V was trimmed by 5 bases and J by 0 bases, leaving 14 bases between them. Germline CDR1 is MNHNS and CDR2 is SASEGT. The CDR3 runs 16 residues. The CDR3 sequence is CASSRGAGHSNQPQHF. The CDR3 bases are TGTGCCAGCAGTAGGGGGGCAGGCCATAGCAATCAGCCCCAGCATTTT.

This clonotype was seen only a few times. This sequence joins TRBV6-1 and TRBJ2-3, with D unclear. This CDR3 spans 12 amino acids. Trimming took off 6 bases at V and 6 bases at J, with 10 bases between the two ends. CDR1 MNHNS and CDR2 SASEGT come from the germline V gene. DNA of the CDR3: TGTGCCAGCAGGACGACGCCGGATACGCAGTATTTT. It encodes CASRTTPDTQYF.

The V call is TRBV30, the J call TRBJ1-1; D might be TRBD1 (6 bases). Looked up from germline, CDR1 is GTSNPN and CDR2 is SVGIG (reference sequence). Trimming removed 0 bases at V and 7 bases at J, with 9 bases between. The CDR3 has 12 amino acids. The CDR3 DNA reads TGTGCCTGGAGTGTGAAGGGGGGTGAAGCTTTCTTT. As protein: CAWSVKGGEAFF.

This rearrangement joins TRBV6-1 to TRBJ2-5, with D possibly being TRBD2 (6 bases). The germline V and J ends were trimmed by 9 bases and 4 bases, with 21 bases remaining between them. CDR3 size: 15 residues. The germline gives CDR1 MNHNS, CDR2 SASEGT. The CDR3 sequence: CASSPVGGSGETQYF. The CDR3 DNA sequence: TGTGCCAGTAGTCCCGTGGGGGGTTCCGGAGAGACCCAGTACTTC.

This clonotype was counted many times. Here the CDR3 DNA reads TGTGCCACCAGTGATTCGGGACAGGGGCTTCGCTATGGCTACACCTTC. Encoded protein: CATSDSGQGLRYGYTF. The rearrangement joins TRBV24-1 to TRBJ1-2; 10 nucleotides agree with TRBD1. The CDR3 totals 16 residues. Germline CDR1 KGHDR, CDR2 SFDVKD. The trim removed 2 bases at V and 4 bases at J, leaving 6 bases unmatched.

Points on this clonotype: At one boundary the junction diverges from the germline segment, which might be a read error. CDR3 residues: CANSFTQGGSRDEQFF. The CDR3 DNA sequence: TGTGCCAACAGCTTCACTCAGGGAGGGTCTCGGGATGAGCAGTTCTTC. V is TRBV7-9 and J is TRBJ2-1, with 7 bases lining up with TRBD2. Germline V gives CDR1 SEHNR, CDR2 FQNEAQ (reference sequence). The CDR3 totals 16 residues.

This clonotype was detected only a few times. V and J are TRBV19 and TRBJ2-3; 7 nucleotides agree with TRBD1. The CDR3 has 15 amino acids. Germline CDR1 LNHDA, CDR2 SQIVND (reference sequence). With 3 bases clipped from V and 6 bases from J, the junction kept 9 bases outside the gene matches. CDR3 in DNA: TGTGCCAGTAGTATCGCGACAGGGATAGGGGATACGCAGTATTTT. It encodes CASSIATGIGDTQYF.

This clonotype was seen repeatedly, ten times or more. This chain links TRBV18 with TRBJ2-7, with a possible D match to TRBD2 (7 bases). This CDR3 is built from 14 residues. Trimming removed 3 bases at V and 2 bases at J, with 11 bases between. CDR1 KGHSH and CDR2 LQKENI come from the germline V gene. The CDR3 protein is CASSPPRGPYEQYF. The CDR3 DNA is TGTGCCAGCTCACCTCCGCGGGGGCCCTACGAGCAGTACTTC.

On this clonotype itself: A read error may be the cause here, since a much bigger clone is one base away. The chain is built from TRBV28 and TRBJ2-1; TRBD2 might be the D (6 bases). Trimming pared 6 bases from V and 8 bases from J, leaving 17 bases between. The germline CDR1 and CDR2 sequences are MDHEN and SYDVKM. This CDR3 has 14 amino acids. The CDR3, as DNA: TGTGCCAGCAGGCGGAGGGTGGGCACACATGAGCAGTTCTTC. This sequence encodes CASRRRVGTHEQFF.

This clonotype was seen more than once but under ten times. This rearrangement joins TRBV7-2 to TRBJ2-2; D is undetermined. V lost 2 bases and J lost 7, with 8 bases in between. The V gene's germline CDR1 is SGHTA and CDR2 FQGNSA. The CDR3 is 13 amino acids. CDR3 loop: CASSLRPDGELFF. In DNA form, the CDR3 reads TGTGCCAGCAGCTTAAGACCTGACGGGGAGCTGTTTTTT.

Many counts were recorded for this clonotype. V is TRBV6-1 and J is TRBJ2-1; TRBD2 is a possible D gene (6 bases). The CDR3 contains 17 residues. The germline CDR1 and CDR2 sequences are MNHNS and SASEGT. V lost 5 bases and J 2 bases, leaving 19 bases between the germline ends. CDR3: CASSSGPRGTPYNEQFF. Here the CDR3 DNA reads TGTGCCAGCAGTTCCGGTCCTCGCGGGACTCCCTACAATGAGCAGTTCTTC.

This clonotype occurred many times. The chain links TRBV20-1 to TRBJ1-2; 7 bases fit TRBD1. After removal of 8 bases from V and 2 bases from J, the junction contained 8 bases not matched to a gene. Per the germline V gene, CDR1 is DFQATT and CDR2 is SNEGSKA (reference sequence). The CDR3 extends over 13 amino acids. The CDR3 DNA sequence: TGCAGTTCCACCCCGACAGGGAACTATGGCTACACCTTC. It codes for CSSTPTGNYGYTF.

This clonotype was counted ten times or more. This chain links TRBV5-1 with TRBJ2-5, with 7 bases aligning to TRBD2. The CDR3 totals 15 residues. The V and J ends lost 1 base and 1 base, in that order; junction bases with no gene match: 4. The germline gives CDR1 SGHRS, CDR2 YFSETQ. CDR3 region: CASSLRGSGQETQYF. For the CDR3, the DNA is TGCGCCAGCAGCTTGCGCGGGAGTGGCCAAGAGACCCAGTACTTC.

This chain joins TRBV5-6 and TRBJ2-2; D may correspond to TRBD1 or TRBD2 (5 bases each). This CDR3 has 13 amino acids. Germline CDR1 reads SGHDT; CDR2 reads YYEEEE. With 4 bases removed from V and 6 bases from J, the gap between germline ends came to 10 bases. The CDR3 sequence is CASSRRGPGELFF. CDR3 coding DNA: TGTGCCAGCAGCCGACGGGGCCCCGGGGAGCTGTTTTTT.

Only one count was recorded for this clonotype. CDR3 nucleotides: TGTGCCAGCAGCCAAGATGGGACTAGAGCAATGGATGAGCAGTTCTTC. This translates into CASSQDGTRAMDEQFF. The chain employs TRBV4-2 and TRBJ2-1, with 8 bases matching TRBD2. Unmatched junction bases numbered 9, after V lost 0 bases and J lost 8 bases. CDR3 length equals 16 residues. Germline V CDR1 and CDR2: LGHNA, YNFKEQ.

Regarding this clonotype: With a much larger clone just one base away, this may be a read error. The chain couples TRBV9 to TRBJ2-1; D remains ambiguous. Per the germline V gene, CDR1 is SGDLS and CDR2 is YYNGEE. Trimming removed 4 bases from V and 0 bases from J, with 11 bases in between. This CDR3 has 15 amino acids. The CDR3 DNA sequence: TGTGCCAGCAGCCCCCCGTGGAGCTCCTACAATGAGCAGTTCTTC. Translation: CASSPPWSSYNEQFF.

This clonotype was seen repeatedly, ten times or more. The chain is built from TRBV4-1 and TRBJ2-3; D assignment may be TRBD1 or TRBD2 (5 bases each). The CDR3 contains 15 residues. The V end lost 1 base, the J end lost 5 bases, and 13 bases lay between the germline ends. The germline CDR1 and CDR2 sequences are MGHRA and YSYEKL. CDR3 residues: CASSQGDRREDTQYF. The DNA for the CDR3 is TGCGCCAGCAGCCAAGGGGACCGCCGCGAAGATACGCAGTATTTT.

This clonotype showed up many times. This chain uses TRBV7-8 with TRBJ2-1; TRBD1 matches 9 bases. CDR3 length: 15 amino acids. Unmatched junction bases numbered 6, after V lost 4 bases and J lost 5 bases. Per germline, CDR1 SGHVS and CDR2 FQNEAQ. This CDR3 is CASSSPGQGNNEQFF. Here the CDR3 DNA reads TGTGCCAGCAGCTCCCCGGGACAGGGTAACAATGAGCAGTTCTTC.

Many counts were recorded for this clonotype. The chain recombines TRBV7-2 with TRBJ2-2; no firm D call. There are 17 residues in the CDR3. V dropped 5 bases and J dropped 1 base, with 17 bases sitting between them. Looked up from germline, CDR1 is SGHTA and CDR2 is FQGNSA. DNA for the CDR3: TGTGCCAGCAGCCTAAACCCCCCCGGGTTGAACACCGGGGAGCTGTTTTTT. Protein sequence: CASSLNPPGLNTGELFF.

This clonotype was counted many times. This rearrangement joins TRBV10-1 to TRBJ1-4; 7 positions match TRBD1. V lost 3 bases, J lost 8 bases, and 6 bases stayed unmatched. The CDR3 covers 14 residues. Germline assignment: CDR1 WNHNN and CDR2 SYGVQD (reference sequence). The CDR3 loop reads CASSDEGGNEKLFF. CDR3 coding DNA: TGCGCCAGCAGTGATGAAGGGGGCAACGAAAAACTGTTTTTT.

This clonotype was recorded at least ten times. The chain couples TRBV20-1 to TRBJ2-5; 9 nucleotides line up with TRBD2. Trimming at V came to 3 bases and at J to 4 bases, leaving 6 bases not matched to a gene. Germline CDR1 DFQATT, CDR2 SNEGSKA (reference sequence). The CDR3 covers 14 residues. The CDR3 DNA sequence: TGCAGTGCTAGGATTAGCGGGGGACGAGAGACCCAGTACTTC. As protein: CSARISGGRETQYF.

This clonotype was counted ten times or more. The chain carries TRBV10-3 and TRBJ2-3; 11 nucleotides agree with TRBD2. The V and J ends lost 2 bases and 5 bases, in that order; junction bases with no gene match: 0. This CDR3 region has 14 residues. CDR1 ENHRY and CDR2 SYGVKD come from the germline V gene. CDR3 coding DNA: TGTGCCATCAGTGAGGGGACTAGCGGAGATACGCAGTATTTT. It yields the protein CAISEGTSGDTQYF.